This record covers a single T cell receptor (beta chain). The CDR3 is 13 amino acids. V lost 2 bases and J 4 bases, leaving 9 bases between the germline ends. Per the germline V gene, CDR1 is SGDLS and CDR2 is YYNGEE. The sample is drawn from a study of blood T cell repertoires in COVID-19. Study at large: The cDNA or gDNA used as material had been derived from T cells, B-cell-depleted T cells, or PBMCs.

In the original processing: Amplifying reference gene primers gave estimates of nucleated cell counts. Profiled with immunoSEQ multiplex PCR; TCRdb holds only in-frame clones, not every one. V and J calls and clone size come straight from that table; D and trimming were deduced from the DNA. Among about 160,000 clones listed, about nine tenths were seen once. The sample comprised peripheral blood. The genes are TRBV9 and TRBJ1-2, with D possibly matching TRBD1 (5 bases). This TCR was recovered from a woman in her 70s with acute or convalescent COVID-19. CDR3 DNA sequence: TGTGCCAGCAGCGTGGGGGGATCCTATGGCTACACCTTC. Translation: CASSVGGSYGYTF.